A selection of T cell receptor beta chains follows, all from one sample in a study of beta chain features in type 1 diabetes. TCRdb's table, derived via immunoSEQ multiplex PCR, lists solely in-frame clones and lacks some. The sample lists about 280,000 clones, roughly 15% seen once, with 0.015% to 0.017% in the top ten. Source material: naive CD4+ T cells from blood. The receptors come from a man in his late teens or twenties with type 1 diabetes. The CDR3 runs from the conserved cysteine through the conserved F or W. Each record gives: clone size, V gene, J gene, D gene, CDR3 DNA, CDR3 protein. The D gene is left open where the match is weak. Not all rows give a size; the values are once, few, many and, for expanded clones, a class.

clone_size: NA; v_call: TRBV9; j_call: TRBJ2-7; d_call: NA; cdr3_nt: TGTGCCAGCAGCCCTAGGGGGGGCTCCTACGAGCAGTACTTC; cdr3_aa: CASSPRGGSYEQYF
clone_size: few; v_call: TRBV4-2; j_call: TRBJ2-7; d_call: NA; cdr3_nt: TGTGCCAGCAGCCTTGGAAGCGGTTCCTACGAGCAGTACTTC; cdr3_aa: CASSLGSGSYEQYF
clone_size: few; v_call: TRBV30; j_call: TRBJ2-1; d_call: NA; cdr3_nt: TGTGCCTGGAACGAGGGCAGCTACAATGAGCAGTTCTTC; cdr3_aa: CAWNEGSYNEQFF
clone_size: NA; v_call: TRBV5-1; j_call: TRBJ2-3; d_call: NA; cdr3_nt: TGCGCCAGCAGCTCCGGACTAACCACTAGCACAGATACGCAGTATTTT; cdr3_aa: CASSSGLTTSTDTQYF
clone_size: NA; v_call: TRBV11-2; j_call: TRBJ2-5; d_call: NA; cdr3_nt: TGTGCCAGCAGCTTAGCTCGACGGGGAGTGACGGGAGAGACCCAGTACTTC; cdr3_aa: CASSLARRGVTGETQYF
clone_size: few; v_call: TRBV30; j_call: TRBJ2-2; d_call: NA; cdr3_nt: TGTGCCTGGAGGGGGCAGGGCACCGGGGAGCTGTTTTTT; cdr3_aa: CAWRGQGTGELFF
clone_size: NA; v_call: TRBV7-2; j_call: TRBJ2-5; d_call: NA; cdr3_nt: TGTGCCAGCAGCTTAGCGGCAGGGATCCAAGAGACCCAGTACTTC; cdr3_aa: CASSLAAGIQETQYF
clone_size: few; v_call: TRBV30; j_call: TRBJ1-3; d_call: NA; cdr3_nt: TGTGCCTGGAGTCCCGCGGGGAATGGAAACACCATATATTTT; cdr3_aa: CAWSPAGNGNTIYF
clone_size: few; v_call: TRBV5-1; j_call: TRBJ1-2; d_call: NA; cdr3_nt: TGCGCCAGCAGCTTGGCCGCGAGGGGAGGGAGGAACTATGGCTACACCTTC; cdr3_aa: CASSLAARGGRNYGYTF
clone_size: NA; v_call: TRBV5-4; j_call: TRBJ1-4; d_call: TRBD1; cdr3_nt: TGTGCCAGCAGGGGAGCGGGACAGGGTAATGAAAAACTGTTTTTT; cdr3_aa: CASRGAGQGNEKLFF
clone_size: NA; v_call: TRBV18; j_call: TRBJ2-5; d_call: NA; cdr3_nt: TGTGCCAGCTCACTACGGGACCAAGAGACCCAGTACTTC; cdr3_aa: CASSLRDQETQYF
clone_size: NA; v_call: TRBV5-6; j_call: TRBJ2-1; d_call: NA; cdr3_nt: TGTGCCAGCAGCCAGAGAGTGCGGGACTACAATGAGCAGTTCTTC; cdr3_aa: CASSQRVRDYNEQFF
clone_size: NA; v_call: TRBV18; j_call: TRBJ1-2; d_call: NA; cdr3_nt: TGTGCCAGCTCACCCCTCGTAAAGGGGATAGCTAACTATGGCTACACCTTC; cdr3_aa: CASSPLVKGIANYGYTF
clone_size: NA; v_call: TRBV28; j_call: TRBJ1-6; d_call: TRBD1; cdr3_nt: TGTGCCAGCAGTTGGGACAGGGGGCATAACTATAATTCACCCCTCCACTTT; cdr3_aa: CASSWDRGHNYNSPLHF
clone_size: few; v_call: TRBV5-1; j_call: TRBJ2-7; d_call: TRBD2; cdr3_nt: TGCGCCAGCAGCCTACAGCGGGACTTCTCCTACGAGCAGTACTTC; cdr3_aa: CASSLQRDFSYEQYF
clone_size: NA; v_call: TRBV30; j_call: TRBJ1-6; d_call: NA; cdr3_nt: TGTGCCGCGCCTAGGGGCTTGGATCATTCACCCCTCCACTTT; cdr3_aa: CAAPRGLDHSPLHF
clone_size: NA; v_call: TRBV7-9; j_call: TRBJ1-3; d_call: NA; cdr3_nt: TGTGCCAGCAGCCCGCGGGCCCCTCGGGGAAACACCATATATTTT; cdr3_aa: CASSPRAPRGNTIYF
clone_size: NA; v_call: TRBV11-2; j_call: TRBJ2-5; d_call: TRBD2; cdr3_nt: TGTGCCAGCAGCTCTACCTTCGGGGGGGCTGTAGAGACCCAGTACTTC; cdr3_aa: CASSSTFGGAVETQYF
clone_size: NA; v_call: TRBV30; j_call: TRBJ1-5; d_call: TRBD1; cdr3_nt: TGTGCCTGGAGTGTAAAAGGGGGACAGTCCCTTGGTAATCAGCCCCAGCATTTT; cdr3_aa: CAWSVKGGQSLGNQPQHF
clone_size: few; v_call: TRBV2; j_call: TRBJ2-2; d_call: TRBD2; cdr3_nt: TGTGCCAGCAGTTTGACTAGCGGCCACACCGGGGAGCTGTTTTTT; cdr3_aa: CASSLTSGHTGELFF
clone_size: few; v_call: TRBV18; j_call: TRBJ2-2; d_call: NA; cdr3_nt: TGTGCCAGCTCACTCGACAGGAGCACCGGGGAGCTGTTTTTT; cdr3_aa: CASSLDRSTGELFF
clone_size: few; v_call: TRBV6-5; j_call: TRBJ2-7; d_call: TRBD2; cdr3_nt: TGTGCCAGCAGTTACTCGAAAGCGGGAGGGCCAAAGGAGTACTTC; cdr3_aa: CASSYSKAGGPKEYF
clone_size: few; v_call: TRBV5-1; j_call: TRBJ2-2; d_call: NA; cdr3_nt: TGCGCCAGTAGCCCCGGGAGTAACGCGAACACCGGGGAGCTGTTTTTT; cdr3_aa: CASSPGSNANTGELFF
clone_size: few; v_call: TRBV4-1; j_call: TRBJ1-4; d_call: TRBD1; cdr3_nt: TGCGCCAGCAGCCAGACAGGGTTGGCTAATGAAAAACTGTTTTTT; cdr3_aa: CASSQTGLANEKLFF
clone_size: few; v_call: TRBV29-1; j_call: TRBJ2-3; d_call: TRBD2; cdr3_nt: TGCAGCGTTGCCGGGAGGACCACAGATACGCAGTATTTT; cdr3_aa: CSVAGRTTDTQYF
clone_size: NA; v_call: TRBV7-2; j_call: TRBJ2-3; d_call: NA; cdr3_nt: TGTGCCAGCAGCCGCGCATCTACCACGACAGATACGCAGTATTTT; cdr3_aa: CASSRASTTTDTQYF
clone_size: few; v_call: TRBV9; j_call: TRBJ2-1; d_call: NA; cdr3_nt: TGTGCCAGCAGCGTAGCTGGTGACAGTTACTACAATGAGCAGTTCTTC; cdr3_aa: CASSVAGDSYYNEQFF
clone_size: NA; v_call: TRBV19; j_call: TRBJ2-2; d_call: TRBD2; cdr3_nt: TGTGCCAGTGAGTCATCGACTAGCGTGGCCGGGGAGCTGTTTTTT; cdr3_aa: CASESSTSVAGELFF
clone_size: few; v_call: TRBV5-1; j_call: TRBJ1-2; d_call: NA; cdr3_nt: TGCGCCAGCAGCTTGCGGGGTCTGGGAGGCTACACCTTC; cdr3_aa: CASSLRGLGGYTF
clone_size: NA; v_call: TRBV18; j_call: TRBJ1-2; d_call: NA; cdr3_nt: TGTGCCAGCTCACCTCGTCGAGGGTGGTATGGCTACACCTTC; cdr3_aa: CASSPRRGWYGYTF
clone_size: few; v_call: TRBV10-3; j_call: TRBJ2-1; d_call: NA; cdr3_nt: TGTGCCATCAGTAGGGGGGGGACCTACAATGAGCAGTTCTTC; cdr3_aa: CAISRGGTYNEQFF
clone_size: NA; v_call: TRBV18; j_call: TRBJ1-1; d_call: NA; cdr3_nt: TGTGCCAGCTCACCACATTGGGAGTTGAACGCGAACACTGAAGCTTTCTTT; cdr3_aa: CASSPHWELNANTEAFF
clone_size: few; v_call: TRBV2; j_call: TRBJ2-5; d_call: NA; cdr3_nt: TGTGCCAGCAGGGGGAGTCAGGAGACCCAGTACTTC; cdr3_aa: CASRGSQETQYF
clone_size: NA; v_call: TRBV5-4; j_call: TRBJ2-7; d_call: NA; cdr3_nt: TGTGCCAGCAGCTTGGCGTCTGGAACAGGCTACGAGCAGTACTTC; cdr3_aa: CASSLASGTGYEQYF
clone_size: few; v_call: TRBV30; j_call: TRBJ1-6; d_call: NA; cdr3_nt: TGTGCCTGGAGTGTAGAGAGCAGACAGAATTCACCCCTCCACTTT; cdr3_aa: CAWSVESRQNSPLHF
clone_size: NA; v_call: TRBV13; j_call: TRBJ2-5; d_call: NA; cdr3_nt: TGTGCCAGCAGCTTAGATTCCCTAGGGACCCAGTACTTC; cdr3_aa: CASSLDSLGTQYF
clone_size: NA; v_call: TRBV7-8; j_call: TRBJ2-2; d_call: NA; cdr3_nt: TGTGCCAGCAGCTCTACCACCGGGGAGCTGTTTTTT; cdr3_aa: CASSSTTGELFF
clone_size: NA; v_call: TRBV29-1; j_call: TRBJ2-7; d_call: TRBD1; cdr3_nt: TGCAGCGTTGAATGGGACAGGGGGGGTGAGCAGTACTTC; cdr3_aa: CSVEWDRGGEQYF
clone_size: NA; v_call: TRBV18; j_call: TRBJ1-4; d_call: TRBD1; cdr3_nt: TGTGCCAGCTCACCCAGGGACAGCCACAATGAAAAACTGTTTTTT; cdr3_aa: CASSPRDSHNEKLFF
clone_size: few; v_call: TRBV19; j_call: TRBJ1-5; d_call: TRBD1; cdr3_nt: TGTGCCAGTAGTGGTACGGGACAGGGGAATGGGCCCCAGCATTTT; cdr3_aa: CASSGTGQGNGPQHF
clone_size: few; v_call: TRBV29-1; j_call: TRBJ2-5; d_call: TRBD2; cdr3_nt: TGCAGCGGCGGGAGGGCCCAAGAGACCCAGTACTTC; cdr3_aa: CSGGRAQETQYF
clone_size: NA; v_call: TRBV29-1; j_call: TRBJ2-7; d_call: NA; cdr3_nt: TGCAGCGTTGGGGGCCGCGGACCCCCCCACGAGCAGTACTTC; cdr3_aa: CSVGGRGPPHEQYF
clone_size: few; v_call: TRBV30; j_call: TRBJ1-5; d_call: NA; cdr3_nt: TGTGCCTGGAGTACCAGGAGCAATCAGCCCCAGCATTTT; cdr3_aa: CAWSTRSNQPQHF
clone_size: NA; v_call: TRBV20-1; j_call: TRBJ1-1; d_call: NA; cdr3_nt: TGCAGTGCTAGGTATCCTCTCCTCGCTTTCTTT; cdr3_aa: CSARYPLLAFF
clone_size: few; v_call: TRBV28; j_call: TRBJ1-5; d_call: NA; cdr3_nt: TGTGCCAGCTCTGAACAGGGATATAGCAATCAGCCCCAGCATTTT; cdr3_aa: CASSEQGYSNQPQHF
clone_size: NA; v_call: TRBV10-1; j_call: TRBJ1-1; d_call: TRBD1; cdr3_nt: TGCGCCAGCAGTGAGTCGAGGGACAGCCTTGAAGCTTTCTTT; cdr3_aa: CASSESRDSLEAFF